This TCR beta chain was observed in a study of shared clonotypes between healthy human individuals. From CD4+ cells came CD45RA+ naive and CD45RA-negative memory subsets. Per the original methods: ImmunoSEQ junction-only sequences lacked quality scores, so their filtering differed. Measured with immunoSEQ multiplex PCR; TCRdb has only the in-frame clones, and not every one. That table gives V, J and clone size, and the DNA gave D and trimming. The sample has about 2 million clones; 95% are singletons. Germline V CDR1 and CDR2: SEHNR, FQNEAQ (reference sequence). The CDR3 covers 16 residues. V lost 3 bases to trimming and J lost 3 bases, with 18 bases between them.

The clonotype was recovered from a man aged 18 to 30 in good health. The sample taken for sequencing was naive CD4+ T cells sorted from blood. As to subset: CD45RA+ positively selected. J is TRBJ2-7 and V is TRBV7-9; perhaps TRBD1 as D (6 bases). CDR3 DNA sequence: TGTGCCAGCAGCTTGTTTGAGGGACAAGGCTTCTACGAGCAGTACTTC. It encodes CASSLFEGQGFYEQYF.